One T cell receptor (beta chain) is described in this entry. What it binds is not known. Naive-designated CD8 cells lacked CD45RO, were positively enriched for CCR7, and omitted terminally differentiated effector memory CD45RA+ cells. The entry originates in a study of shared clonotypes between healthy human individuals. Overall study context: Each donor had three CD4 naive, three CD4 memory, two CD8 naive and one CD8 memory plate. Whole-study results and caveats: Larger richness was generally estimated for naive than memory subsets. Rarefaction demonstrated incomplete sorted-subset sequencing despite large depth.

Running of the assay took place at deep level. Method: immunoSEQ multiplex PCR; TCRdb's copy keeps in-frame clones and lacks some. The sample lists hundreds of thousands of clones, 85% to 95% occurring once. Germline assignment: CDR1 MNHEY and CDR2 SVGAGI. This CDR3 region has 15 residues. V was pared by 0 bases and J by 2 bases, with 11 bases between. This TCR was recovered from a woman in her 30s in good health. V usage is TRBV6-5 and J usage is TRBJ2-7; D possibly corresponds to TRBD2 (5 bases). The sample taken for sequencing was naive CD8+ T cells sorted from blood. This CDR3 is CASSYSPSSTYEQYF. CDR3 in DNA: TGTGCCAGCAGTTACTCCCCTAGCAGCACCTACGAGCAGTACTTC.